This T cell receptor beta chain was recovered during a study of cytomegalovirus exposure and HLA in healthy donors. Study-wide background: A preliminary data release comprised approximately 85 million unique TCRs obtained from HLA-typed donors.

Amplification used 60 Vbeta primers and 13 Jbeta primers. The assay was immunoSEQ multiplex PCR, and TCRdb's table has in-frame clones only and misses some. The table includes over 80,000 clones, 73% detected once. This CDR3 is built from 19 residues. The germline V gene encodes CDR1 MDHEN and CDR2 SYDVKM. V lost 1 base and J lost 0, with 19 bases in between. On this clone itself: The antigen remains unidentified.

Study results and caveats: An analysis was carried out later, and it reportedly showed fewer N-insertions in an Asian-associated ancestry cluster than the approximately 610-donor mean. What was likely a sequencing artifact was a cluster of highly shared sequence variants. Within an earlier analysis, most TCR beta V segments proved productive either about 90% or about 30% of the time.

The receptor was derived from a man in his forties or fifties in good health and CMV-seronegative. The chain recombines TRBV28 with TRBJ1-5; D may be TRBD1 (5 bases). What was sequenced was PBMCs. The DNA for the CDR3 is TGTGCCAGCAGTTTATACCCCTCTGGGAGGGGTTATAGCAATCAGCCCCAGCATTTT. Translating it yields CASSLYPSGRGYSNQPQHF.